This T cell receptor beta chain originates from a study of blood T cells in healthy people across ages. On the study more broadly: Researchers report that template switching captured about one barcoded beta molecule per two T cells.

Next came a second PCR, run for about 6 to 11 cycles, which used a sample-barcoded 5' primer along with a J-beta primer mix. Each cDNA molecule, via a template-switch adaptor with 12 random nucleotides, was tagged. TCRdb independently ran MiXCR on the 5' RACE reads; one entry per CDR3 protein. Of about 1.4 million distinct CDR3 sequences detected, roughly 60% appear once; the ten largest clones hold about 6.7%. About 9.9 milliliters of peripheral blood were drawn from each donor. Notes on the study in general: Naive T cell percentage by flow cytometry tracked strongly with beta diversity.

On this clonotype: Its antigen is as yet unknown.

Per germline, CDR1 SQVTM and CDR2 ANQGSEA. This CDR3 has 11 residues. The V gene lost 4 bases and the J gene lost 4 bases, with 8 bases spanning the gap. The receptor was derived from a man aged 18 to 30 in good health. This chain joins TRBV29-1 and TRBJ2-7; D is undetermined. Material: blood. In nucleotides, the CDR3 is TGCAGCGTTGCACATCCGTACGAGCAGTACTTC. This codes for CSVAHPYEQYF.